What follows are 6 T cell receptor beta chains derived from one specimen sequenced in a study of shared clonotypes between healthy human individuals. Repertoires were generated with immunoSEQ multiplex PCR, while TCRdb's copy carries only in-frame clones and drops some. The sample comprises more than 850,000 clones, about 80% of which are singletons, and 0.4% to 0.55% rests with the top ten. Sequenced input: memory CD4+ T cells from PBMCs. Subset specified: CD45RA-negative fraction. The receptors were gathered from a man between 18 and 29 years old in good health. Some clones in this sample may be carry-over from other donors' samples.

The chain employs TRBV5-4 and TRBJ2-5, with D possibly being TRBD1 or TRBD2 (5 bases each). The CDR3 covers 15 residues. Germline lookup yields CDR1 SGHNT and CDR2 YYREEE (reference sequence). Trimming left V 4 bases short and J 3 bases short, with 16 bases between. The CDR3 loop reads CASSLPGAPKETQYF. CDR3 nucleotide sequence: TGTGCCAGCAGCCTCCCCGGGGCCCCAAAAGAGACCCAGTACTTC.

V usage is TRBV7-6 and J usage is TRBJ1-4, with TRBD1 matching over 8 bases. Germline V gene lookup returns CDR1 SGHVS and CDR2 FNYEAQ. CDR3 length equals 15 residues. Germline trimming cut 5 bases from V and 5 bases from J; bases unmatched to any gene: 7. CDR3 residues: CASSDLDRGNEKLFF. CDR3 bases: TGTGCCAGCAGCGACTTAGACAGGGGAAATGAAAAACTGTTTTTT.

The chain recombines TRBV4-3 with TRBJ2-2; no clear D. V gave up 0 bases and J gave up 4 bases, with 6 bases separating them. CDR3 size: 14 residues. Germline lookup yields CDR1 LGHNA and CDR2 YSLEER. The CDR3 coding sequence is TGCGCCAGCAGCCAAGACGGCGGCACCGGGGAGCTGTTTTTT. This sequence encodes CASSQDGGTGELFF.

The chain joins TRBV28 to TRBJ2-5; TRBD1 is a possible D gene (6 bases). Germline lookup yields CDR1 MDHEN and CDR2 SYDVKM. The CDR3 is made up of 15 amino acids. V dropped 10 bases and J dropped 5 bases, with 23 bases sitting between them. CDR3 protein: CAISIVGAYAETQYF. Here the CDR3 DNA reads TGTGCCATATCCATCGTGGGGGCCTACGCGGAGACCCAGTACTTC.

The chain employs TRBV29-1 and TRBJ1-3, with 8 bases that match TRBD1. From germline, CDR1 is SQVTM and CDR2 ANQGSEA. This CDR3 is 15 amino acids long. V lost 4 bases to trimming and J lost 0 bases; unmatched junction nucleotides: 5. CDR3 region: CSVGQGASSGNTIYF. As DNA, the CDR3 is TGCAGCGTTGGGCAGGGGGCGAGCTCTGGAAACACCATATATTTT.

V and J are TRBV30 and TRBJ1-2; D perhaps matches TRBD1 (6 bases). Trimming removed 5 bases at V and 8 bases at J, with 15 bases between. CDR1 and CDR2 from the germline V gene are GTSNPN and SVGIG (reference sequence). The CDR3 length is 12 residues. The CDR3 DNA reads as TGTGCCTGGGGAACGGGACACTCCGGCTACACCTTC. Translated, it gives CAWGTGHSGYTF.